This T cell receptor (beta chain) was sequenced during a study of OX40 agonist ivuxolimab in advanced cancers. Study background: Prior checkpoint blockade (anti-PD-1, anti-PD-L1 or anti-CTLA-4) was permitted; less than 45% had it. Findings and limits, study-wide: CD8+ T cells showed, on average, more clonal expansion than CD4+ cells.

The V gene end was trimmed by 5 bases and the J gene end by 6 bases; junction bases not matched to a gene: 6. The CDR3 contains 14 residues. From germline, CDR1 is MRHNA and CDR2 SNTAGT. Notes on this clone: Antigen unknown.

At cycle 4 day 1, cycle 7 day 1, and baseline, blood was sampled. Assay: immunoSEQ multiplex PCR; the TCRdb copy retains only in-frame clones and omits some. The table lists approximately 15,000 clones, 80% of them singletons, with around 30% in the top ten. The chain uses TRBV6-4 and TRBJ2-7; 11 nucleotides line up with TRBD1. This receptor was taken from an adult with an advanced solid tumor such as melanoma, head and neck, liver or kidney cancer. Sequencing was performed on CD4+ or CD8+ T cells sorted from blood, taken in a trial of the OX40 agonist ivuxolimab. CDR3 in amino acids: CASSLSGTGGEQYF. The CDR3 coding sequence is TGTGCCAGCAGTCTCTCCGGGACAGGGGGCGAGCAGTACTTC.